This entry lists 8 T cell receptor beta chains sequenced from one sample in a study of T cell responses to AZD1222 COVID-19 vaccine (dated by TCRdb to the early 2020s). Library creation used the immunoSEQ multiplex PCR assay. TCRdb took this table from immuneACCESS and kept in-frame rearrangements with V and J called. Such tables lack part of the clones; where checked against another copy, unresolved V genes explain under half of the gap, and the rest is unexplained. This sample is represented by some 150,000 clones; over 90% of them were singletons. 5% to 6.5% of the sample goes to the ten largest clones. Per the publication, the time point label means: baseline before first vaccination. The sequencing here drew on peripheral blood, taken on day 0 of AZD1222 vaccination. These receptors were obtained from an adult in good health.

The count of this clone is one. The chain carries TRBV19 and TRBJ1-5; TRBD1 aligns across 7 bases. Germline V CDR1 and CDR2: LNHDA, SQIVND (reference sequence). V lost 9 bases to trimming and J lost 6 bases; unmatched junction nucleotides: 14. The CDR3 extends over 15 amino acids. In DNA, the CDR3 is TGTGCCAGCACCACAACAGGGGAAAGGAGTCAGCCCCAGCATTTT. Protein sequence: CASTTTGERSQPQHF. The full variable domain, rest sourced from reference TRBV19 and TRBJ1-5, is DGGITQSPKYLFRKEGQNVTLSCEQNLNHDAMYWYRQDPGQGLRLIYYSQIVNDFQKGDIAEGYSVSREKKESFPLTVTSAQKNPTAFYLCASTTTGERSQPQHFGDGTRLSIL.

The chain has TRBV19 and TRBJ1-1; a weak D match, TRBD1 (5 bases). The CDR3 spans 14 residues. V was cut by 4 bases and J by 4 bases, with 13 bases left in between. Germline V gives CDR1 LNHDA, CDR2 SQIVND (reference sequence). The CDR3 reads CASSTPGFGTEAFF. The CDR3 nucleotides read TGTGCCAGTAGTACTCCAGGGTTTGGCACTGAAGCTTTCTTT.

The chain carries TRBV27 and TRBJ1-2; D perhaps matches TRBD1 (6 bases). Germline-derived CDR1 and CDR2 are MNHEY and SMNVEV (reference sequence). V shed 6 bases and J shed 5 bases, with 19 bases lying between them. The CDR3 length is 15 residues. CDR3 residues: CASSQELGARYGYTF. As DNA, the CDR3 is TGTGCCAGCAGCCAGGAGTTGGGGGCTCGGTATGGCTACACCTTC.

Here the CDR3 DNA reads TGTGCTAGTGGTTTTGGGGGGAATCAGCCCCAGCATTTT. It translates to CASGFGGNQPQHF. This chain joins TRBV12-5 and TRBJ1-5; D is possibly TRBD1 (5 bases). The CDR3 runs to 13 residues. Germline V gives CDR1 LGHNT, CDR2 FRNRAP. V lost 3 bases and J lost 4, with 7 bases in between.

CDR3 protein: CAHQQGDNQPQHF. CDR3 DNA sequence: TGTGCCCACCAACAGGGGGACAATCAGCCCCAGCATTTT. This sequence joins TRBV28 and TRBJ1-5; TRBD1 matches at 8 bases. The germline CDR1 and CDR2 sequences are MDHEN and SYDVKM. This CDR3 contains 13 residues. J was trimmed by 3 bases and V by 11 bases; bases with no gene match: 6. The variable domain in full, completed from reference TRBV28 and TRBJ1-5, reads DVKVTQSSRYLVKRTGEKVFLECVQDMDHENMFWYRQDPGLGLRLIYFSYDVKMKEKGDIPEGYSVSREKKERFSLILESASTNQTSMYLCAHQQGDNQPQHFGDGTRLSIL.

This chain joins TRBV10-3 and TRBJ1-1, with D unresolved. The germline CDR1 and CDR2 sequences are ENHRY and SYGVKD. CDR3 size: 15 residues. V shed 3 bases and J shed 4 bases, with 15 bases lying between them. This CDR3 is CAISDLDRGGTEAFF. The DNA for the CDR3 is TGTGCCATCAGTGATCTTGACCGGGGAGGCACTGAAGCTTTCTTT.

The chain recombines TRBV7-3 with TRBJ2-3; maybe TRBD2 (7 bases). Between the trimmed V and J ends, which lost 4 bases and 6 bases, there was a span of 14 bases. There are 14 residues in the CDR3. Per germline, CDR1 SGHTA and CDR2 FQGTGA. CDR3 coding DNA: TGTGCCAGCAGCTCCACGGGGGGCCGGGATACGCAGTATTTT. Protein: CASSSTGGRDTQYF.

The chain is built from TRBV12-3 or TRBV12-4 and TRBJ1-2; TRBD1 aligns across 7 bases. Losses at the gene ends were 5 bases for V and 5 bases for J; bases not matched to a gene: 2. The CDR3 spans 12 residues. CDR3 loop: CASSRQGYGYTF. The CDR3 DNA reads TGTGCCAGCAGTAGACAGGGATATGGCTACACCTTC.